The table lists the clone carrying this T cell receptor (beta chain) with a count of one. The target antigen is unknown. In alopecia areata patients, both lesional scalp punch biopsies and peripheral blood were collected. The data belong to a study of CD8+ T cells in alopecia areata. For the study at large: Patients in the treated group were given tofacitinib by mouth, 5 to 10 mg twice a day.

Notes on the study in general: Tissue-resident alphabeta T cells belonging to normal skin likewise get sequenced within scalp specimens. Lesional scalp, especially alopecia totalis/universalis, showed higher clonality than normal scalp.

Sequencing used cDNA as its template, made by extracting RNA and reverse transcribing it. Generated by immunoSEQ multiplex PCR, the TCRdb table keeps only in-frame clones and is missing some. The sample contains roughly 250,000 clones, approximately 61% of which appear only once. The material sequenced was CD4+ T cells sorted from blood, taken at week 0. This TCR was sampled from a human donor with alopecia areata.

CDR3: CASSEGGSSYEQYF. The CDR3 DNA is TGTGCCAGCAGTGAAGGCGGGAGCTCCTACGAGCAGTACTTC. The J gene is TRBJ2-7, the V gene TRBV2, with 7 bases that match TRBD2. With V trimmed by 1 base and J by 0 bases, 0 bases remained unmatched. The V gene's germline CDR1 is SNHLY and CDR2 FYNNEI. There are 14 residues in the CDR3.